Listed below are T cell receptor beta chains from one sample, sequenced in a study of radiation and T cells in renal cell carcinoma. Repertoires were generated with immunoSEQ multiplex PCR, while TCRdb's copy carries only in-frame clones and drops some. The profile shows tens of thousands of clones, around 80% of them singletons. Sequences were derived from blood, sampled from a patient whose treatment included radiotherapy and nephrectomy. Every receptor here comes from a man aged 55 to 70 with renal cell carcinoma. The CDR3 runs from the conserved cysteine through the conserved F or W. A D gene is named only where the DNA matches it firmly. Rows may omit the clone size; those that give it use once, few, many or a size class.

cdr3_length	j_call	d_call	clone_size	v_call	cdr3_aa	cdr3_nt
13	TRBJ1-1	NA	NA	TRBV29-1	CSVDKGGATEAFF	TGCAGCGTTGATAAGGGGGGCGCGACTGAAGCTTTCTTT
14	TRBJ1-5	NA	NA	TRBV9	CASSRTALNQPQHF	TGTGCCAGCAGCCGGACCGCGCTTAATCAGCCCCAGCATTTT
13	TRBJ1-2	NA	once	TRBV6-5	CASSPDLNYGYTF	TGTGCCAGCAGCCCGGACCTTAACTATGGCTACACCTTC
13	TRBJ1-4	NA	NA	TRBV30	CAFNRGTNEKLFF	TGTGCCTTCAACCGCGGGACTAATGAAAAACTGTTTTTT
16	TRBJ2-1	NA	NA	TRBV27	CASSLIGSHSYNEQFF	TGTGCCAGCAGTTTAATCGGGAGCCACTCCTACAATGAGCAGTTCTTC
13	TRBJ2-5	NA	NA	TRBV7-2	CASSLTVLETQYF	TGTGCCAGCAGCTTGACAGTACTTGAGACCCAGTACTTC
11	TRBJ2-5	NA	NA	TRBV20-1	CSARLRGTQYF	TGCAGTGCTAGACTCCGTGGGACCCAGTACTTC
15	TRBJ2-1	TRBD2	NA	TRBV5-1	CASLPHSGVYNEQFF	TGCGCCAGCCTTCCTCATAGCGGGGTCTACAATGAGCAGTTCTTC
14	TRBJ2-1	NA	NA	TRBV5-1	CASSPISSYNEQFF	TGCGCCAGCAGCCCTATCAGCTCCTACAATGAGCAGTTCTTC
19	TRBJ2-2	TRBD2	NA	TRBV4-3	CASSHEQLAGGPGTGELFF	TGCGCCAGCAGCCATGAACAACTCGCGGGGGGGCCGGGGACCGGGGAGCTGTTTTTT
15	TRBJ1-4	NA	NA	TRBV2	CASSPSGHTNEKLFF	TGTGCCAGCAGCCCATCAGGACACACGAATGAAAAACTGTTTTTT
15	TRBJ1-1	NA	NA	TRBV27	CASSSTPTKNTEAFF	TGTGCCAGCAGTTCCACTCCGACAAAAAACACTGAAGCTTTCTTT
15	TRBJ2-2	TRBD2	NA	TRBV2	CASRGLAVNTGELFF	TGTGCCAGCAGGGGACTAGCCGTCAACACCGGGGAGCTGTTTTTT
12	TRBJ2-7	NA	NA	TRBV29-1	CSVEEVNYEQYF	TGCAGCGTTGAAGAGGTCAACTACGAGCAGTACTTC
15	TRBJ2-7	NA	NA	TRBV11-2	CASQIVSGHSYEQYF	TGTGCCAGCCAAATCGTGTCGGGGCACTCCTACGAGCAGTACTTC
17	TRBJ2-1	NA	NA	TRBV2	CASSEGGWTGGDNEQFF	TGTGCCAGCAGTGAGGGGGGTTGGACTGGAGGGGACAATGAGCAGTTCTTC
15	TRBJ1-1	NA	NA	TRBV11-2	CASSPRRGENTEAFF	TGTGCCAGCAGCCCGCGGAGGGGGGAGAACACTGAAGCTTTCTTT
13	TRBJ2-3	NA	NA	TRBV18	CASSPKTRDTQYF	TGTGCCAGCTCACCAAAGACTCGAGATACGCAGTATTTT
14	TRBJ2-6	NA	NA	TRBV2	CASGTGSGANVLTF	TGTGCCAGCGGCACAGGCTCTGGGGCCAACGTCCTGACTTTC
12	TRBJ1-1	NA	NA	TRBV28	CASSLMSRAAFF	TGTGCCAGCAGTTTAATGAGCCGCGCGGCTTTCTTT
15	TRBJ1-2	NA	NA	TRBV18	CASSPGRQENYGYTF	TGTGCCAGCTCACCTGGGAGGCAGGAGAACTATGGCTACACCTTC
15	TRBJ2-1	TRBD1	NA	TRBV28	CASRRGQAAYNEQFF	TGTGCCAGCAGACGGGGACAGGCCGCCTACAATGAGCAGTTCTTC
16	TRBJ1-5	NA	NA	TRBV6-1	CASSEARYDRIQPQHF	TGTGCCAGCAGTGAAGCGCGGTATGACAGGATTCAGCCCCAGCATTTT